One sample yielded the 32 T cell receptor beta chains listed below, sequenced in a study of CD8 T cells in ankylosing spondylitis. One entry per CDR3 protein, called by TCRdb with MiXCR from the 5' RACE reads. This sample has 250,000 to 300,000 distinct CDR3 sequences, with over 15% found just once. Sample: blood, either unsorted or a sorted T cell fraction (not recorded which). Receptor source: a male donor with ankylosing spondylitis or in good health (not recorded which).

This clonotype was recorded at least ten times. The chain recombines TRBV7-9 with TRBJ2-5, with 10 bases that match TRBD2. Germline loops: CDR1 SEHNR, CDR2 FQNEAQ (reference sequence). CDR3 length: 17 residues. V shed 3 bases, J shed 1 base, and the junction held 8 bases outside the gene matches. The CDR3 loop reads CASSFGLAGVPQETQYF. CDR3 nucleotide sequence: TGTGCCAGCAGCTTCGGGCTAGCGGGAGTCCCCCAAGAGACCCAGTACTTC.

The chain is built from TRBV28 and TRBJ2-2; maybe TRBD2 (5 bases). The V end lost 4 bases, the J end lost 1 base, and 10 bases lay between the germline ends. The V gene's germline CDR1 is MDHEN and CDR2 SYDVKM. The CDR3 runs to 15 residues. This CDR3 is CASSSLGENTGELFF. In nucleotides, the CDR3 is TGTGCCAGCAGTTCACTGGGAGAGAACACCGGGGAGCTGTTTTTT.

This clonotype was counted only a few times. The J gene is TRBJ2-7, the V gene TRBV7-6, with D possibly TRBD2 on 5 matching bases. CDR3 length equals 15 residues. The germline V and J ends were trimmed by 1 base and 5 bases, with 15 bases remaining between them. The germline gives CDR1 SGHVS, CDR2 FNYEAQ. CDR3 coding DNA: TGTGCCAGCAGCTTAGTAGCAGAGGGCCTCCACGAGCAGTACTTC. Amino acid sequence: CASSLVAEGLHEQYF. Complete variable domain (other parts from reference TRBV7-6 and TRBJ2-7): GAGVSQSPRYKVTKRGQDVALRCDPISGHVSLYWYRQALGQGPEFLTYFNYEAQQDKSGLPNDRFSAERPEGSISTLTIQRTEQRDSAMYRCASSLVAEGLHEQYFGPGTRLTVT.

Many counts were recorded for this clonotype. V gene TRBV4-1 combines with J gene TRBJ2-5, with 9 bases lining up with TRBD2. Germline CDR1 is MGHRA and CDR2 is YSYEKL. CDR3 size: 15 residues. Trimming removed 3 bases from V and 5 bases from J; junction bases left unmatched: 7. The CDR3 DNA reads TGCGCCAGCAGCCAGGGGACTAGCTGGGGGGAGACCCAGTACTTC. Its protein is CASSQGTSWGETQYF.

The rearrangement uses TRBV27 and TRBJ2-3; D may be TRBD1 (6 bases). Trimming took off 6 bases at V and 2 bases at J, with 18 bases between the two ends. Germline V lookup: CDR1 MNHEY, CDR2 SMNVEV (reference sequence). The CDR3 sequence is 16 residues long. This CDR3 reads CASSFSSGQITDTQYF. CDR3 DNA: TGTGCCAGCAGCTTTTCCTCGGGACAAATCACAGATACGCAGTATTTT.

This clonotype was seen more than once but under ten times. The CDR3 protein is CASMGKTGSTDTQYF. CDR3 sequence (DNA): TGTGCCAGTATGGGGAAGACAGGGAGCACAGATACGCAGTATTTT. This rearrangement joins TRBV19 to TRBJ2-3, with 7 bases fitting TRBD1. CDR1 and CDR2 (germline): LNHDA, SQIVND (reference sequence). The CDR3 totals 15 residues. Unmatched junction bases numbered 7, after V lost 7 bases and J lost 0 bases.

There are a few counts of this clonotype. V and J are TRBV3-1 and TRBJ2-1; 7 positions match TRBD2. CDR1 and CDR2 from the germline V gene are LGHDT and YNNKEL (reference sequence). This CDR3 spans 15 amino acids. The V segment lost 4 bases and the J segment 5 bases; nucleotides outside the gene matches: 8. CDR3 protein: CASSPPGLPDNEQFF. The CDR3, as DNA: TGTGCCAGCAGCCCGCCGGGACTACCGGACAATGAGCAGTTCTTC.

This clonotype occurred a few times. The J gene is TRBJ2-5, the V gene TRBV28, with D perhaps TRBD1 (6 bases). V shed 5 bases and J shed 2 bases, with 21 bases lying between them. CDR1 and CDR2 from the germline V gene are MDHEN and SYDVKM. There are 17 residues in the CDR3. The CDR3 sequence: CASSRVLRSGQQETQYF. CDR3 DNA sequence: TGTGCCAGCAGTCGCGTCCTACGGAGCGGACAGCAAGAGACCCAGTACTTC. Drawing the rest from reference TRBV28 and TRBJ2-5, the complete variable domain is DVKVTQSSRYLVKRTGEKVFLECVQDMDHENMFWYRQDPGLGLRLIYFSYDVKMKEKGDIPEGYSVSREKKERFSLILESASTNQTSMYLCASSRVLRSGQQETQYFGPGTRLLVL.

The chain uses TRBV3-1 and TRBJ2-5; either TRBD1 or TRBD2 may supply D (5 bases each). Trimming left V 0 bases short and J 4 bases short, with 12 bases between. This CDR3 is built from 15 residues. Germline CDR1 reads LGHDT; CDR2 reads YNNKEL (reference sequence). The CDR3 reads CASSQDREMTETQYF. In DNA, the CDR3 is TGTGCCAGCAGCCAAGACAGGGAGATGACAGAGACCCAGTACTTC.

This clonotype was detected only a few times. This chain's CDR3 is CASSLRTASHEQFF. CDR3 DNA sequence: TGTGCCAGCAGCCTACGGACTGCTTCCCATGAGCAGTTCTTC. V gene TRBV28 combines with J gene TRBJ2-1, with a possible D match to TRBD2 (5 bases). CDR1 MDHEN and CDR2 SYDVKM come from the germline V gene. CDR3 length: 14 amino acids. Trimming stripped 6 bases from V and 8 bases from J, with 17 bases between. The variable domain in full, completed from reference TRBV28 and TRBJ2-1, reads DVKVTQSSRYLVKRTGEKVFLECVQDMDHENMFWYRQDPGLGLRLIYFSYDVKMKEKGDIPEGYSVSREKKERFSLILESASTNQTSMYLCASSLRTASHEQFFGPGTRLTVL.

The rearrangement joins TRBV10-3 to TRBJ2-5; 7 bases fit TRBD2. This CDR3 comprises 15 residues. Losses at the gene ends were 3 bases for V and 2 bases for J; bases not matched to a gene: 6. Germline assignment: CDR1 ENHRY and CDR2 SYGVKD. As DNA, the CDR3 is TGTGCCATCAGTGACCCTCCAGCGGGACAAGAGACCCAGTACTTC. Amino acid sequence: CAISDPPAGQETQYF.

The chain couples TRBV29-1 to TRBJ2-1; the D call may be TRBD1 or TRBD2 (5 bases each). Germline CDR1 SQVTM, CDR2 ANQGSEA. The V end was cut by 8 bases, the J end by 7 bases, with 12 bases between. The CDR3 sequence is 11 residues long. CDR3 DNA: TGCAGCTCGGGGCCCCAGAATGAGCAGTTCTTC. Protein: CSSGPQNEQFF.

This clonotype was seen only a few times. The chain couples TRBV4-1 to TRBJ2-7; TRBD1 matches 7 bases. With 2 bases clipped from V and 5 bases from J, the junction kept 3 bases outside the gene matches. Germline-derived CDR1 and CDR2 are MGHRA and YSYEKL. There are 13 residues in the CDR3. CDR3 loop: CASSQMDRNEQYF. CDR3 DNA sequence: TGCGCCAGCAGCCAAATGGACAGGAACGAGCAGTACTTC.

In this sample, this clonotype turned up many times. The CDR3 loop is CAIAPPENTEAFF. The DNA of the CDR3 is TGTGCCATCGCGCCCCCCGAGAACACTGAAGCTTTCTTT. The J gene is TRBJ1-1, the V gene TRBV10-3; D not resolved. This CDR3 has 13 amino acids. Germline V gene sequence: CDR1 ENHRY, CDR2 SYGVKD. Trimming pared 8 bases from V and 1 base from J, leaving 11 bases between.

The chain couples TRBV29-1 to TRBJ2-7, with D perhaps matching TRBD1 or TRBD2 (5 bases each). Germline CDR1 is SQVTM and CDR2 is ANQGSEA. CDR3 length: 15 amino acids. With 6 bases removed from V and 6 bases from J, the gap between germline ends came to 24 bases. CDR3 region: CSVGEYGADGGEQYF. The CDR3 region has the DNA TGCAGCGTCGGGGAATACGGGGCTGACGGTGGCGAGCAGTACTTC.

This clonotype was found a few times. The chain is built from TRBV7-8 and TRBJ2-5; 8 nucleotides line up with TRBD2. CDR3 length equals 14 residues. Germline CDR1 and CDR2: SGHVS and FQNEAQ. V trimming: 5 bases; J trimming: 3 bases; junction bases outside the gene matches: 5. The CDR3 is CASSRGLDEETQYF. The DNA for the CDR3 is TGTGCCAGCAGCCGGGGACTAGATGAAGAGACCCAGTACTTC.

This clonotype was seen a handful of times. J is TRBJ1-1 and V is TRBV6-1, with D hard to call. Germline lookup yields CDR1 MNHNS and CDR2 SASEGT. The CDR3 is 15 amino acids. The ends were cut back, 6 bases at V and 6 bases at J, with 20 bases in the middle. CDR3: CASSPQPGLSPEAFF. For the CDR3, the DNA is TGTGCCAGCAGCCCTCAACCGGGCCTCAGCCCTGAAGCTTTCTTT.

This clonotype has only a few counts. CDR3 in amino acids: CASSPTGGVTGELFF. CDR3 in DNA: TGTGCCAGCAGTCCGACAGGGGGTGTAACCGGGGAGCTGTTTTTT. This chain links TRBV6-1 with TRBJ2-2; TRBD1 aligns across 9 bases. Germline CDR1 reads MNHNS; CDR2 reads SASEGT. J was trimmed by 5 bases and V by 5 bases; bases with no gene match: 6. This CDR3 comprises 15 residues.

At least ten counts were recorded for this clonotype. The rearrangement uses TRBV25-1 and TRBJ1-2, with D uncertain. The V end lost 8 bases, the J end lost 1 base, and 5 bases lay between the germline ends. The CDR3 loop spans 11 amino acids. Germline V CDR1 and CDR2: MGHDK, SYGVNS. Here the CDR3 reads CASSFNYGYTF. The CDR3, as DNA: TGTGCCAGCTCCTTTAACTATGGCTACACCTTC.

The chain combines TRBV30 with TRBJ2-2; D call uncertain. The V gene's germline CDR1 is GTSNPN and CDR2 SVGIG (reference sequence). The CDR3 has 14 residues. Trimming left V 0 bases short and J 4 bases short, with 9 bases between. CDR3 residues: CAWSVILGTGELFF. The CDR3 nucleotides are TGTGCCTGGAGTGTGATATTGGGCACCGGGGAGCTGTTTTTT.

The rearrangement uses TRBV4-3 and TRBJ2-7; no clear D gene. The CDR3 length is 14 residues. Germline values: CDR1 LGHNA, CDR2 YSLEER. Between the trimmed V and J ends, which lost 1 base and 5 bases, there was a span of 12 bases. CDR3 in amino acids: CASSQGSLTDEQYF. The CDR3 DNA is TGCGCCAGCAGCCAAGGGAGCTTGACGGACGAGCAGTACTTC.

At least ten counts were recorded for this clonotype. V usage is TRBV6-1 and J usage is TRBJ1-3; weak D call: TRBD1 (5 bases). With 7 bases removed from V and 1 base from J, the gap between germline ends came to 14 bases. The CDR3 has 15 amino acids. From germline, CDR1 is MNHNS and CDR2 SASEGT. The CDR3 bases are TGTGCCAGCATAAAGATTGAGGGGTCTGGAAACACCATATATTTT. Its translation is CASIKIEGSGNTIYF.

The chain is built from TRBV5-6 and TRBJ2-7; D may be TRBD1 (6 bases). The CDR3 is made up of 18 amino acids. Trimming stripped 3 bases from V and 1 base from J, with 23 bases between. Germline V gene sequence: CDR1 SGHDT, CDR2 YYEEEE. CDR3 nucleotide sequence: TGTGCCAGCAGCTCTGGAATCGTCCGGGACACTTTTTCCTACGAGCAGTACTTC. This codes for CASSSGIVRDTFSYEQYF.

The chain recombines TRBV7-9 with TRBJ2-7; D is ambiguous. This CDR3 is built from 14 residues. Trimming removed 8 bases at V and 3 bases at J, with 17 bases between. Germline lookup yields CDR1 SEHNR and CDR2 FQNEAQ (reference sequence). CDR3 residues: CASESGRRGYEQYF. CDR3 sequence (DNA): TGTGCCAGCGAGTCGGGCCGGAGAGGCTACGAGCAGTACTTC.

This clonotype was observed a few times. This chain joins TRBV28 and TRBJ2-1; 7 bases agree with TRBD1. Trimming cost V 4 bases and J 3 bases; bases outside gene matches: 6. Germline values: CDR1 MDHEN, CDR2 SYDVKM. This CDR3 is built from 15 residues. The CDR3, as DNA: TGTGCCAGCAGTTCGACGACAGGGAGCTACAATGAGCAGTTCTTC. Protein product: CASSSTTGSYNEQFF.

This clonotype was counted a few times. The chain uses TRBV9 and TRBJ2-1; D is unclear. CDR1 and CDR2 (germline): SGDLS, YYNGEE. V gave up 0 bases and J gave up 0 bases, with 13 bases separating them. The CDR3 runs to 17 residues. CDR3: CASSVGPPGLSYNEQFF. As DNA, the CDR3 is TGTGCCAGCAGCGTAGGTCCTCCAGGTCTCTCCTACAATGAGCAGTTCTTC.

The CDR3 DNA reads TGCGCCAGCAGGGAGGATGGGGGCACTGAGCAGTTCTTC. This translates into CASREDGGTEQFF. The V and J genes are TRBV4-3 and TRBJ2-1; D might be TRBD1 (6 bases). The CDR3 contains 13 residues. Germline lookup yields CDR1 LGHNA and CDR2 YSLEER. V lost 6 bases to trimming and J lost 9 bases, with 15 bases between them.

This clonotype showed up many times. The chain is built from TRBV27 and TRBJ2-1, with D perhaps being TRBD1 or TRBD2 (5 bases each). Germline CDR1 is MNHEY and CDR2 is SMNVEV (reference sequence). The CDR3 is 15 residues long. V lost 2 bases, J lost 0 bases, and 8 bases lay in between. The CDR3 sequence: CASSLGTSSYNEQFF. The CDR3 DNA follows: TGTGCCAGCAGTTTAGGGACGAGCTCCTACAATGAGCAGTTCTTC.

V is TRBV20-1 and J is TRBJ2-1, with D unclear. Trimming stripped 2 bases from V and 0 bases from J, with 11 bases between. The CDR3 loop spans 15 amino acids. Per the germline V gene, CDR1 is DFQATT and CDR2 is SNEGSKA (reference sequence). CDR3 loop: CSARNLYSSYNEQFF. CDR3 sequence (DNA): TGCAGTGCTAGAAATCTTTACAGCTCCTACAATGAGCAGTTCTTC.

The chain carries TRBV27 and TRBJ2-3, with 15 bases matching TRBD2. The ends lost 5 bases at V and 4 bases at J; junction bases unmatched: 7. This CDR3 has 17 residues. CDR1 is MNHEY and CDR2 is SMNVEV in the germline V gene (reference sequence). CDR3 sequence reads: CASSLSGLAGGADTQYF. CDR3 nucleotide sequence: TGTGCCAGCAGTCTAAGCGGACTAGCGGGAGGGGCAGATACGCAGTATTTT.

V usage is TRBV6-4 and J usage is TRBJ2-1; TRBD2 matches at 9 bases. The CDR3 runs to 18 residues. J was trimmed by 8 bases and V by 0 bases; bases with no gene match: 14. CDR1 and CDR2 (germline): MRHNA, SNTAGT. The CDR3 sequence: CASSDSLVAGGILDEQFF. The DNA for the CDR3 is TGTGCCAGCAGTGACTCTCTCGTTGCGGGAGGGATTCTCGATGAGCAGTTCTTC.

The chain carries TRBV9 and TRBJ2-1, with TRBD2 matching over 10 bases. Germline CDR1 SGDLS, CDR2 YYNGEE. J gave up 3 bases and V 3 bases, and 3 bases lay outside the gene matches. The CDR3 is 15 residues long. This CDR3 is CASSEGTSDYNEQFF. CDR3 DNA: TGTGCCAGCAGCGAGGGGACTAGCGACTACAATGAGCAGTTCTTC.